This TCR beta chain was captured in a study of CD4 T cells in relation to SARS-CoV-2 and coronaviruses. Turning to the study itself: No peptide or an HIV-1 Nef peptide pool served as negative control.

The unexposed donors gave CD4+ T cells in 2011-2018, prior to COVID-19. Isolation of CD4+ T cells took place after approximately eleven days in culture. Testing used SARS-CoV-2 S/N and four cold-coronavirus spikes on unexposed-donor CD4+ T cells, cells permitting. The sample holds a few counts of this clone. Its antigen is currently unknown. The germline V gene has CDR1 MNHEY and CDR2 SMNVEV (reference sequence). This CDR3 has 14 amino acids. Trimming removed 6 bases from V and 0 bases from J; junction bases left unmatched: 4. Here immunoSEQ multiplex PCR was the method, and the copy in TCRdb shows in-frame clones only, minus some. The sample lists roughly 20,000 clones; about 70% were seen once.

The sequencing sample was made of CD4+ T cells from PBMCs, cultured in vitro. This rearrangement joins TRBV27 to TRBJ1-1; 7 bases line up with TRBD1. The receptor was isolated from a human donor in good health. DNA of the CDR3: TGTGCCAGCAGGTTGACAGGGATGAACACTGAAGCTTTCTTT. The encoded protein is CASRLTGMNTEAFF.